This T cell receptor beta chain was identified in a study of CD8+CD57+ T cells in acquired aplastic anemia (dated by TCRdb to the late 2010s). Turning to the overall study: Extracted DNA from sorted CD4+ and CD8+ cells averaged 3.2 ug, ranging from roughly 0.17 to 27.4 ug. Mean read counts for healthy donor samples were about 10 million for CD4+ cells and under 14 million for CD8+ cells. The full study reports these points: Roughly 30 CD8+ CDR3 sequences were shared between patients and controls but appeared highly expressed in patients and within their immunodominant clones. CD8+ Simpson's diversity did not differ significantly between patients and healthy controls (P=0.060).

In the case of this clonotype: Its recognized antigen is unknown. No clone much larger than this one lies a single base away; base qualities are absent.

V loses 5 bases, J loses 4 bases, and the germline ends lie 15 bases apart. From a lookup of the germline V gene (reference sequence), CDR1 and CDR2 are SEHNR and FQNEAQ. Measured from the cysteine to the phenylalanine, the CDR3 is 15 residues long. Of all the DNA, just the CDR3 is kept, 45 bases in frame from base 1. The study deep-sequenced TCR repertoires of sorted CD4+ and CD8+ blood T cells from severe aplastic anemia patients and healthy subjects. Ficoll-Paque density gradient centrifugation was used to isolate peripheral blood mononuclear cells. Before DNA extraction, CD4+ and CD8+ T cells were sorted by FACS or by magnetic beads. Genomic DNA served as template for TCR beta VDJ combination and CDR3 sequence profiling. An Illumina HiSeq 2000 was the platform used for TCR repertoire sequencing. Regarding the original processing steps: TRBV/TRBJ rearrangement plots, CDR3 size and DJ length profiles, and Simpson's diversity index were used to assess repertoires. The immunodominant clone was defined as the most abundant DNA sequence in deep sequencing data. CDR3 amino acid sequences were checked for sharing across subjects and were also compared against the VDJdb database and published repertoires. Clones were called with MiXCR by TCRdb after fastp trimmed the public reads at Q25, and only in-frame beta chains were retained. Rows with one shared CDR3 protein collapse into an entry with the most common genes and DNA. The V and J calls shown here were made by TCRdb, not taken from the authors' results. The sample table contains around 33,000 distinct CDR3 sequences; only one count was recorded for 75% to 85% of them. The ten most abundant clones make up over 20% of the sample.

The specimen was sorted CD4+, CD8+, or CD8+CD57+ T cells (not recorded which) from PBMCs. This sequence originates from a human donor in good health, serving as a control. The V gene is TRBV7-9 and the J gene is TRBJ1-3; no confident D gene assignment can be made. For the CDR3, the sequence is CASSQVRAEGNTIYF. The DNA sequence reads TGTGCCAGCAGCCAAGTCCGGGCAGAGGGAAACACCATATATTTT. Joined to the reference TRBV7-9 and TRBJ1-3 proteins, this CDR3 gives the full variable domain: DTGVSQNPRHKITKRGQNVTFRCDPISEHNRLYWYRQTLGQGPEFLTYFQNEAQLEKSRLLSDRFSAERPKGSFSTLEIQRTEQGDSAMYLCASSQVRAEGNTIYFGEGSWLTVV.